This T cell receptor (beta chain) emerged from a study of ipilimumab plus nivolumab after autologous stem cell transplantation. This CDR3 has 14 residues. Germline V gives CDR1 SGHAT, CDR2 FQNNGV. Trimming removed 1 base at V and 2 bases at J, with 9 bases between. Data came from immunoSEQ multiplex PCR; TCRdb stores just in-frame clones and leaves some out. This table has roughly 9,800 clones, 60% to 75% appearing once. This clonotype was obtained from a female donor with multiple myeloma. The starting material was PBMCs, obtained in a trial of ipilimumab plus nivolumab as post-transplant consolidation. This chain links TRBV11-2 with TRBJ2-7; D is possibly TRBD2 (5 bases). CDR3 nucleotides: TGTGCCAGCAGCTTAGGTCGGGGTCCCTACGAGCAGTACTTC. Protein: CASSLGRGPYEQYF.